This T cell receptor (beta chain) was identified during a study of cytomegalovirus exposure and HLA in healthy donors. Study in general: Previous work identified roughly 120 million unique TCR beta sequences from some 170 million T cells. In terms of ancestry, the Caucasian-associated cluster contained 75% to 90% of the approximately 430 genotyped donors.

The V end lost 4 bases, the J end lost 4 bases, and 14 bases lay between the germline ends. Germline assignment: CDR1 SGHTS and CDR2 YDEGEE. This CDR3 is built from 14 residues. Findings of the study overall: Across donors, most TCRs were seen rarely, yet some public ones were widespread. With further analysis later on, most CMV-associated TCR beta chains appeared HLA-restricted.

Regarding this clone: Its antigen is unidentified.

Vbeta (60) and Jbeta (13) primers were used in the PCR. Generated by immunoSEQ multiplex PCR, the TCRdb table keeps only in-frame clones and is missing some. The sample contains about 120,000 clones, 55% to 75% of which appear only once. The rearrangement links TRBV5-8 to TRBJ1-1, with a weak D call TRBD1 (5 bases). The source is a woman aged 40 to 49 in good health and CMV-seropositive. Source material: PBMCs. The CDR3 protein is CASSRRGWGTEAFF. The CDR3, as DNA: TGTGCCAGCAGCCGGAGGGGATGGGGCACTGAAGCTTTCTTT. Full variable domain (missing parts from reference TRBV5-8 and TRBJ1-1): EAGVTQSPTHLIKTRGQQATLRCSPISGHTSVYWYQQALGLGLQFLLWYDEGEERNRGNFPPRFSGRQFPNYSSELNVNALELEDSALYLCASSRRGWGTEAFFGQGTRLTVV.